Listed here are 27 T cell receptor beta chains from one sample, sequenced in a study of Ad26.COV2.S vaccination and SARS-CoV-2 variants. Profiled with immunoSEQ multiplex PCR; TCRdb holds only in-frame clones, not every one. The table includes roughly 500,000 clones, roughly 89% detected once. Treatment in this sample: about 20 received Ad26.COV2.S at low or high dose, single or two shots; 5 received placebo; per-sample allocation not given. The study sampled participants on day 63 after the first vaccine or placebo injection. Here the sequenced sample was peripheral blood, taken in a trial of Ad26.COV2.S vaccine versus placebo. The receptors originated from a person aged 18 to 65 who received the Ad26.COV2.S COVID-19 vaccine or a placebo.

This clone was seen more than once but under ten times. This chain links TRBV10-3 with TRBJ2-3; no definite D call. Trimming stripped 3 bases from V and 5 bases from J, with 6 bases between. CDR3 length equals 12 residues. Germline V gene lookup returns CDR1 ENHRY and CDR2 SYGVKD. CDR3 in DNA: TGTGCCATCAGTGACCTCAGAGATACGCAGTATTTT. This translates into CAISDLRDTQYF.

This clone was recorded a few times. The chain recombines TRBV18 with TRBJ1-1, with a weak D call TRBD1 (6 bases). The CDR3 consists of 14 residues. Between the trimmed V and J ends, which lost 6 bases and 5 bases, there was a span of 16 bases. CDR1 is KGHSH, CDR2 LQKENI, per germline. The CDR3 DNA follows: TGTGCCAGCTCGTCAAGGGGGTTTGGGACTGAAGCTTTCTTT. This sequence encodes CASSSRGFGTEAFF.

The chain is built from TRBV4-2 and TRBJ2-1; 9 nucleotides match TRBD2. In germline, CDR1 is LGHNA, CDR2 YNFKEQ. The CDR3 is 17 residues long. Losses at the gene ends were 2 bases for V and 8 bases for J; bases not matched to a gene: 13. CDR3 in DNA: TGTGCCAGCAGCCAAACCAGGGCTAGCGGGATTATCTATGAGCAGTTCTTC. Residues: CASSQTRASGIIYEQFF.

The CDR3 is CAWSVRTSGPNEQFF. The CDR3 coding sequence is TGTGCCTGGAGTGTACGAACTAGCGGGCCCAATGAGCAGTTCTTC. The V and J genes are TRBV30 and TRBJ2-1; 9 positions match TRBD2. In germline, CDR1 is GTSNPN, CDR2 SVGIG (reference sequence). This CDR3 region has 15 residues. V lost 0 bases and J lost 6; bases outside the gene matches: 6.

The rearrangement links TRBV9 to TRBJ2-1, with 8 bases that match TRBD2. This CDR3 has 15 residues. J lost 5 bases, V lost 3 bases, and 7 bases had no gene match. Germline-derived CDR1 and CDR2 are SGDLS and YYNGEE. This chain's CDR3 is CASSDSGGTNNEQFF. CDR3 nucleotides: TGTGCCAGCAGCGATTCGGGAGGGACAAACAATGAGCAGTTCTTC.

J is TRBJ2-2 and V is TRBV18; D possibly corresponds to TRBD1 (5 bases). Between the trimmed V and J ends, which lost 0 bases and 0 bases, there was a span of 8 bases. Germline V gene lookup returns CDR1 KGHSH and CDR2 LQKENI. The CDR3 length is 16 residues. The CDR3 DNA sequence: TGTGCCAGCTCACCACCGCAGGGCCCGAACACCGGGGAGCTGTTTTTT. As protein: CASSPPQGPNTGELFF.

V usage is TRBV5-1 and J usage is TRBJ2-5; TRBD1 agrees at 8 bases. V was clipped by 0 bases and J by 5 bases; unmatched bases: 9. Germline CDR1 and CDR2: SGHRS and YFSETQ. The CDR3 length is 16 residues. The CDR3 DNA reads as TGCGCCAGCAGCTTGGGGTCGGGACAGGCATTGGAGACCCAGTACTTC. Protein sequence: CASSLGSGQALETQYF.

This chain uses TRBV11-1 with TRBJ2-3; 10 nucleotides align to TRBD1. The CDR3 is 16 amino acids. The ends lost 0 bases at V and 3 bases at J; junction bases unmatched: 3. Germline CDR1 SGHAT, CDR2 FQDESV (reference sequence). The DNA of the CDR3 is TGTGCCAGCAGCTTAGCGCGGGACAGGGGTACAGATACGCAGTATTTT. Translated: CASSLARDRGTDTQYF.

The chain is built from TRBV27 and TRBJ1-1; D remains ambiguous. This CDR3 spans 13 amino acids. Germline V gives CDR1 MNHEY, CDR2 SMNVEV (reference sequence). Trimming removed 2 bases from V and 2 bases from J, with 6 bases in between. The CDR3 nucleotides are TGTGCCAGCAGTTTAACACTAAACACTGAAGCTTTCTTT. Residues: CASSLTLNTEAFF.

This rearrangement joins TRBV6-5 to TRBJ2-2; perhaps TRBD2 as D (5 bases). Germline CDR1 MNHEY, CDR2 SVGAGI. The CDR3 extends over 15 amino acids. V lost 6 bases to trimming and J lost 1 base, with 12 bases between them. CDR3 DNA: TGTGCCAGCAGATTAGCGCAATGGAACACCGGGGAGCTGTTTTTT. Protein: CASRLAQWNTGELFF.

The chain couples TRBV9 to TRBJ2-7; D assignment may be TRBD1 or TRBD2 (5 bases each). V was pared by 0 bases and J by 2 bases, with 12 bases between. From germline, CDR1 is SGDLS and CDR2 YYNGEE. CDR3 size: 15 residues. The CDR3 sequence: CASSVGGAATYEQYF. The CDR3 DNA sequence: TGTGCCAGCAGCGTAGGAGGGGCCGCTACCTACGAGCAGTACTTC.

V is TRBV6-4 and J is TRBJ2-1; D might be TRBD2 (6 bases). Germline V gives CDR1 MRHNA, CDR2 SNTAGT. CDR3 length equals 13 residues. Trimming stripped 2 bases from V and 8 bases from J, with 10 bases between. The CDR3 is CASSDRESDEQFF. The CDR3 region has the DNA TGTGCCAGCAGTGACCGGGAGAGCGATGAGCAGTTCTTC.

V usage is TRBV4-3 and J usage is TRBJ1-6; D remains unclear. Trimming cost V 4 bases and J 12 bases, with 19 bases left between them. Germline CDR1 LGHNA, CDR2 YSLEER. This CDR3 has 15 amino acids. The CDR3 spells CASSPGGSGSGPLHF. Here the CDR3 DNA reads TGCGCCAGCAGCCCTGGCGGGTCGGGCAGTGGACCCCTCCACTTT.

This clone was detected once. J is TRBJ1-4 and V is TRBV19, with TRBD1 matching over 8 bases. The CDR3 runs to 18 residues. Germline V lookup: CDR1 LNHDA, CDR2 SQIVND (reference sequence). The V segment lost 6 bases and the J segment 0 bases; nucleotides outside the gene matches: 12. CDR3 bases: TGTGCCAGTAGAGCCCTCCGGGACAGGAGCACAACTAATGAAAAACTGTTTTTT. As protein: CASRALRDRSTTNEKLFF.

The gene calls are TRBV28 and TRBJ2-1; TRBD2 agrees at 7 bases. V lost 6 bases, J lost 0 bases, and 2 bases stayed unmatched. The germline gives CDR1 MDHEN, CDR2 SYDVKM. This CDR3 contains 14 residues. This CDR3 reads CASRPSGSYNEQFF. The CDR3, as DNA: TGTGCCAGCAGGCCTAGCGGCTCCTACAATGAGCAGTTCTTC.

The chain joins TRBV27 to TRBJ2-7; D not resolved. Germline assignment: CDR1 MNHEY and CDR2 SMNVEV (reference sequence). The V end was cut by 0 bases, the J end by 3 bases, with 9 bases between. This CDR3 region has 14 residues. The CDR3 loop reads CASSLSGSIYEQYF. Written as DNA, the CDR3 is TGTGCCAGCAGTTTATCCGGCAGCATCTACGAGCAGTACTTC.

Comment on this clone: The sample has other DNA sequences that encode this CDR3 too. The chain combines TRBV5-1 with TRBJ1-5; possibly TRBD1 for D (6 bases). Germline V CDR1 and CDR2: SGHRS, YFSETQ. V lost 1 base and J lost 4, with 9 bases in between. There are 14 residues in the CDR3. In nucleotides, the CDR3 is TGCGCCAGCAGCTTGAGGGGGGGTAATCAGCCCCAGCATTTT. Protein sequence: CASSLRGGNQPQHF.

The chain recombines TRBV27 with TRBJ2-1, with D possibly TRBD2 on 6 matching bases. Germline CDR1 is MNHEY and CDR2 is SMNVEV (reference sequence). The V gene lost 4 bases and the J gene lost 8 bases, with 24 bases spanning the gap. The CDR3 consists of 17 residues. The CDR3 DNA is TGTGCCAGCAGTTCCCCCGGGACTCCTGGTTGGGGTTATGAGCAGTTCTTC. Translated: CASSSPGTPGWGYEQFF.

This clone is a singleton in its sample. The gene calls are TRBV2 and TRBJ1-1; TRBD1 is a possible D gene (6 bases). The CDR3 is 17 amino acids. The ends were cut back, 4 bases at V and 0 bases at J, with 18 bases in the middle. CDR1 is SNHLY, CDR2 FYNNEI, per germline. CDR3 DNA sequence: TGTGCCAGCAGTGTCGGGGGGGCCGGACTTATGAACACTGAAGCTTTCTTT. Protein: CASSVGGAGLMNTEAFF.

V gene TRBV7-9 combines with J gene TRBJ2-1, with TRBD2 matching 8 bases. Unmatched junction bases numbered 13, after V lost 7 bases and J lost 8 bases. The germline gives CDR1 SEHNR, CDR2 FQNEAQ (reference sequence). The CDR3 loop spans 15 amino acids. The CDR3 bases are TGTGCCAGCATCCTAGGACTAGCTGAAAGTCATGAGCAGTTCTTC. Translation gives CASILGLAESHEQFF.

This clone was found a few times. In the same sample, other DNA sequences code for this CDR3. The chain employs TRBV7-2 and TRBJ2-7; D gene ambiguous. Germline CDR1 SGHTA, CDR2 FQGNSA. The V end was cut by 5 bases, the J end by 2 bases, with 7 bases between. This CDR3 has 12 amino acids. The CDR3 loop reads CASSPSPYEQYF. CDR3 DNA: TGTGCCAGCAGCCCCAGCCCCTACGAGCAGTACTTC.

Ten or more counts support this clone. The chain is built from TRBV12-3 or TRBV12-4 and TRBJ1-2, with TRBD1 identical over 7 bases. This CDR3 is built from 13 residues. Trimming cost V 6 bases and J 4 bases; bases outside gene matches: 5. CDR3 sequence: CASSRQGRYGYTF. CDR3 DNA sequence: TGTGCCAGCAGCCGACAGGGACGCTATGGCTACACCTTC.

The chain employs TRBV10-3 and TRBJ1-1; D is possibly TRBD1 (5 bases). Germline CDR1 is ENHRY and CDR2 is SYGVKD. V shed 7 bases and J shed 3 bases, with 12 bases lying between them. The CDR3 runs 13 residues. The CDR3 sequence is CAITVSGDTEAFF. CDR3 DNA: TGTGCCATCACCGTTTCGGGGGACACTGAAGCTTTCTTT.

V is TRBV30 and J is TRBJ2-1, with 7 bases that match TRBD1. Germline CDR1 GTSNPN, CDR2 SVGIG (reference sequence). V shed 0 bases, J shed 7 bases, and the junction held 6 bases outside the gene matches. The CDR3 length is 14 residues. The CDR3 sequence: CAWSVGQERNEQFF. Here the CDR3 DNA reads TGTGCCTGGAGTGTAGGACAGGAGAGAAATGAGCAGTTCTTC.

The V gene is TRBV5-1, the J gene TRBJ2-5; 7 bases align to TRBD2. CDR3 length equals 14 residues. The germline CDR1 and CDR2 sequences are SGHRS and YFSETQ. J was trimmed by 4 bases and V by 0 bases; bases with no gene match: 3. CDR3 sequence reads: CASSLAGGVETQYF. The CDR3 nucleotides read TGCGCCAGCAGCTTGGCGGGGGGAGTAGAGACCCAGTACTTC.

The CDR3, as DNA: TGTGCCAGCACCCTGGAGGTAGGGGAGGGCTACGAGCAGTACTTC. Protein: CASTLEVGEGYEQYF. This sequence joins TRBV6-5 and TRBJ2-7; 7 nucleotides align to TRBD2. Germline assignment: CDR1 MNHEY and CDR2 SVGAGI. This CDR3 is built from 15 residues. V lost 7 bases to trimming and J lost 3 bases; unmatched junction nucleotides: 12.

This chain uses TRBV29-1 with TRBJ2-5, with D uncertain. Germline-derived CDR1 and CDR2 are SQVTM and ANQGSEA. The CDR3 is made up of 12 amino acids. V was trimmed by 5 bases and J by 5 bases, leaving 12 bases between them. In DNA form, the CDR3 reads TGCAGCGTTTCCCGAGATAGGGAGACCCAGTACTTC. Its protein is CSVSRDRETQYF.